Below, 7 T cell receptor beta chains from the same sample are listed, as sequenced in a study of shared clonotypes between healthy human individuals. TCRdb keeps only in-frame clones here, not all; method: immunoSEQ multiplex PCR. The profile shows 1,400,000 or so clones, approximately 98.5% of them singletons. The specimen was naive CD4+ T cells sorted from blood. The subset is: CD45RA+ positively selected. Every receptor here comes from a man aged 25-45 years in good health.

This sequence joins TRBV25-1 and TRBJ2-1; unclear D gene. Trimming stripped 8 bases from V and 4 bases from J, with 9 bases between. CDR1 and CDR2 (germline): MGHDK, SYGVNS. This CDR3 is 12 amino acids long. The CDR3 region has the DNA TGTGCCAGCCACGGGCAATACAATGAGCAGTTCTTC. This translates into CASHGQYNEQFF.

V usage is TRBV2 and J usage is TRBJ2-5; D remains unclear. The germline CDR1 and CDR2 sequences are SNHLY and FYNNEI. Trimming left V 2 bases short and J 10 bases short, with 11 bases between. The CDR3 runs to 12 residues. DNA for the CDR3: TGTGCCAGCAGTGAAACGGCGCGTGACCAGTACTTC. Translating gives CASSETARDQYF.

The chain is built from TRBV19 and TRBJ2-2; D remains ambiguous. The CDR3 runs 15 residues. Germline-derived CDR1 and CDR2 are LNHDA and SQIVND (reference sequence). V lost 1 base and J lost 4, with 10 bases in between. The CDR3 coding sequence is TGTGCCAGTAGTATAGGACTCGGGCCCACCGGGGAGCTGTTTTTT. It specifies CASSIGLGPTGELFF.

The chain recombines TRBV11-2 with TRBJ2-1; D possibly matches TRBD1 or TRBD2 (6 bases each). CDR3 size: 13 residues. Germline values: CDR1 SGHAT, CDR2 FQNNGV. Deletions cut 4 bases from V and 13 bases from J, with 17 bases between. This CDR3 reads CASSSNRDFLQFF. In nucleotides, the CDR3 is TGTGCCAGCAGCTCGAACAGGGACTTCCTACAGTTCTTC. Combining the CDR3 with reference TRBV11-2 and TRBJ2-1 gives the whole variable domain EAGVAQSPRYKIIEKRQSVAFWCNPISGHATLYWYQQILGQGPKLLIQFQNNGVVDDSQLPKDRFSAERLKGVDSTLKIQPAKLEDSAVYLCASSSNRDFLQFFGPGTRLTVL.

This chain uses TRBV13 with TRBJ2-1, with 16 bases lining up with TRBD2. The germline V gene has CDR1 PRHDT and CDR2 FYEKMQ (reference sequence). The CDR3 loop spans 17 amino acids. V lost 4 bases and J lost 3; bases outside the gene matches: 3. Here the CDR3 reads CASSSGTSGRVYNEQFF. CDR3 DNA: TGTGCCAGCAGCTCCGGGACTAGCGGGAGGGTCTACAATGAGCAGTTCTTC. Full variable domain (rest looked up from reference TRBV13 and TRBJ2-1): AAGVIQSPRHLIKEKRETATLKCYPIPRHDTVYWYQQGPGQDPQFLISFYEKMQSDKGSIPDRFSAQQFSDYHSELNMSSLELGDSALYFCASSSGTSGRVYNEQFFGPGTRLTVL.

V gene TRBV7-2 combines with J gene TRBJ2-5; the D gene is possibly TRBD2 (5 bases). Trimming pared 2 bases from V and 5 bases from J, leaving 9 bases between. The germline CDR1 and CDR2 sequences are SGHTA and FQGNSA. This CDR3 spans 13 amino acids. The CDR3 coding sequence is TGTGCCAGCAGCTTATCTAGGAGGGAGACCCAGTACTTC. Protein product: CASSLSRRETQYF.

The V call is TRBV7-8, the J call TRBJ2-1, with 9 bases identical to TRBD2. The CDR3 is 14 residues long. V lost 7 bases, J lost 3 bases, and 4 bases stayed unmatched. Germline V gives CDR1 SGHVS, CDR2 FQNEAQ. CDR3 region: CASISGRVYNEQFF. CDR3 DNA: TGTGCCAGCATTAGCGGGAGAGTCTACAATGAGCAGTTCTTC.